This T cell receptor (beta chain) was captured in a study of blood T cell repertoires in COVID-19. The method was immunoSEQ multiplex PCR; TCRdb's version includes in-frame clones alone and lacks a portion of them. This sample yields around 250,000 clones, of which approximately 90% are seen a single time; about 4% belongs to the top ten. In germline, CDR1 is SQVTM, CDR2 ANQGSEA. The CDR3 is made up of 12 amino acids. The ends were cut back, 4 bases at V and 2 bases at J, with 6 bases in the middle. The J gene is TRBJ1-5, the V gene TRBV29-1, with D uncertain. The TCR sequence derives from a woman aged 25 to 39 with acute COVID-19. The specimen was PBMCs or T cells enriched from blood (not recorded which). CDR3 sequence reads: CSVATGNQPQHF. In DNA, the CDR3 is TGCAGCGTTGCTACAGGCAATCAGCCCCAGCATTTT.